The 22 T cell receptor beta chains in this list originate from one sample, sequenced in a study of Graves' ophthalmopathy and Graves' hyperthyroidism. CDR3 regions of TCR beta were amplified from RNA transcripts. Scientists carried out first-round RT-PCR using HTBI primers and then a second-round multiplex PCR. MiXCR, run by TCRdb on the multiplex PCR reads, gives a single entry per CDR3 protein. The table lists a few hundred thousand distinct CDR3 sequences, around 17% of them singletons. Sample: peripheral blood. All receptors come from a woman aged 18-30 years with Graves' ophthalmopathy.

The chain links TRBV7-2 to TRBJ1-2, with TRBD1 as a possible D gene (5 bases). CDR1 SGHTA and CDR2 FQGNSA come from the germline V gene. The CDR3 totals 15 residues. V was shortened by 6 bases and J by 7 bases, with 21 bases between the two germline ends. DNA of the CDR3: TGTGCCAGCAGTACCCCGGGACTCCACTCAGGTGGCTACACCTTC. This translates into CASSTPGLHSGGYTF.

This clonotype has a count of ten or more. This sequence joins TRBV6-5 and TRBJ1-2; TRBD1 is a possible D gene (6 bases). V was cut by 4 bases and J by 0 bases, with 9 bases left in between. The CDR3 loop spans 14 amino acids. CDR1 MNHEY and CDR2 SVGAGI come from the germline V gene. CDR3: CASSFRQANYGYTF. The CDR3 bases are TGTGCCAGCAGTTTTCGACAGGCTAACTATGGCTACACCTTC.

This sequence joins TRBV2 and TRBJ1-1, with D perhaps matching TRBD1 (5 bases). V shed 3 bases and J shed 2 bases, with 10 bases lying between them. The CDR3 contains 14 residues. The germline CDR1 and CDR2 sequences are SNHLY and FYNNEI. CDR3: CASSEGLSNTEAFF. The CDR3 nucleotides are TGTGCCAGCAGTGAGGGGCTGTCAAACACTGAAGCTTTCTTT.

This clonotype has ten or more counts. V is TRBV19 and J is TRBJ1-1; a weak D match, TRBD1 (5 bases). Germline CDR1 LNHDA, CDR2 SQIVND (reference sequence). The CDR3 extends over 14 amino acids. The V end was cut by 3 bases, the J end by 0 bases, with 8 bases between. The CDR3 protein is CASSIAGLNTEAFF. DNA of the CDR3: TGTGCCAGTAGTATTGCAGGGTTGAACACTGAAGCTTTCTTT.

This clonotype was recorded at least ten times. This chain uses TRBV6-2 or TRBV6-3 with TRBJ1-5; D not certain. Germline V gene data show CDR1 as MNHEY and CDR2 as SVGEGT. The CDR3 spans 15 residues. Trimming removed 0 bases from V and 2 bases from J, with 8 bases in between. DNA for the CDR3: TGTGCCAGCAGTTACTCAGCAGGAGGCAATCAGCCCCAGCATTTT. Amino acids: CASSYSAGGNQPQHF.

This clonotype was found many times. The CDR3 is CASTPPSRAYEQYF. The CDR3 nucleotides read TGTGCCAGCACCCCTCCTAGCAGGGCCTACGAGCAGTACTTC. This chain links TRBV6-5 with TRBJ2-7; tentatively, D is TRBD1 or TRBD2 (5 bases each). The CDR3 is 14 residues long. Germline V CDR1 and CDR2: MNHEY, SVGAGI. Trimming took off 7 bases at V and 2 bases at J, with 15 bases between the two ends.

This clonotype has ten or more counts. The rearrangement links TRBV14 to TRBJ2-7; D remains ambiguous. This CDR3 contains 13 residues. Germline CDR1 reads SGHDN; CDR2 reads FVKESK. The V end was cut by 2 bases, the J end by 3 bases, with 8 bases between. The CDR3 reads CASSQQEYYEQYF. CDR3 coding DNA: TGTGCCAGCAGCCAACAGGAATACTACGAGCAGTACTTC.

This rearrangement joins TRBV6-1 to TRBJ2-2; TRBD2 matches 10 bases. The V and J ends lost 8 bases and 1 base, in that order; junction bases with no gene match: 4. The CDR3 runs 15 residues. Germline V gene sequence: CDR1 MNHNS, CDR2 SASEGT. The CDR3 region has the DNA TGTGCCAGCGGGATAGCGGGAGGGAACACCGGGGAGCTGTTTTTT. Translation gives CASGIAGGNTGELFF.

The rearrangement joins TRBV6-5 to TRBJ2-5, with TRBD2 matching over 10 bases. Trimming removed 0 bases from V and 5 bases from J; junction bases left unmatched: 6. The CDR3 covers 16 residues. Per the germline V gene, CDR1 is MNHEY and CDR2 is SVGAGI. This CDR3 reads CASSYSTSGWWETQYF. CDR3 in DNA: TGTGCCAGCAGTTACTCGACTAGCGGGTGGTGGGAGACCCAGTACTTC.

This clonotype occurred many times. The chain is built from TRBV27 and TRBJ2-7; D not certain. CDR1 is MNHEY and CDR2 is SMNVEV in the germline V gene (reference sequence). The CDR3 is made up of 14 amino acids. V lost 8 bases and J 2 bases, leaving 16 bases between the germline ends. The CDR3 DNA reads TGTGCCAGCCAAGACACGTATAACACCTACGAGCAGTACTTC. Translating it yields CASQDTYNTYEQYF.

The chain employs TRBV12-3 or TRBV12-4 and TRBJ2-2; D remains unclear. V gave up 3 bases and J gave up 7 bases, with 12 bases separating them. This CDR3 is built from 14 residues. The CDR3 protein is CASSLAGDIGELFF. Here the CDR3 DNA reads TGTGCCAGCAGTTTGGCTGGAGACATCGGGGAGCTGTTTTTT.

This clonotype has ten or more counts. This chain connects TRBV20-1 to TRBJ2-5, with D perhaps matching TRBD2 (5 bases). CDR3 length: 14 residues. Germline V gene data show CDR1 as DFQATT and CDR2 as SNEGSKA (reference sequence). The V end lost 1 base, the J end lost 2 bases, and 11 bases lay between the germline ends. The CDR3 protein is CSARGAQRQETQYF. In DNA form, the CDR3 reads TGCAGTGCTAGAGGGGCCCAGCGGCAAGAGACCCAGTACTTC.

This clonotype has a count of ten or more. This chain joins TRBV24-1 and TRBJ2-5; D is possibly TRBD2 (6 bases). The CDR3 has 13 amino acids. V was cut by 3 bases and J by 5 bases, with 9 bases left in between. From germline, CDR1 is KGHDR and CDR2 SFDVKD. The CDR3 reads CATSDPGDETQYF. The CDR3 coding sequence is TGTGCCACCAGTGATCCGGGGGATGAGACCCAGTACTTC.

There are many counts of this clonotype. The V and J genes are TRBV24-1 and TRBJ2-2; D gene ambiguous. The V gene lost 4 bases and the J gene lost 7 bases, with 15 bases spanning the gap. This CDR3 has 15 amino acids. Germline loops: CDR1 KGHDR, CDR2 SFDVKD. The CDR3, as DNA: TGTGCCACCAGTGACCCCCTGAGTGGGCACGGGGAGCTGTTTTTT. Residues: CATSDPLSGHGELFF.

Ten or more counts support this clonotype. The chain couples TRBV11-2 to TRBJ1-6; D unclear. The V and J ends lost 5 bases and 0 bases respectively, with 14 bases between them. This CDR3 is built from 17 residues. Germline V CDR1 and CDR2: SGHAT, FQNNGV. The CDR3 coding sequence is TGTGCCAGCAGCCCTAGCCCCCGAAGCTCCTATAATTCACCCCTCCACTTT. Translation gives CASSPSPRSSYNSPLHF.

This clonotype has a count of ten or more. The chain combines TRBV30 with TRBJ1-5; TRBD1 agrees at 10 bases. After removal of 0 bases from V and 6 bases from J, the junction contained 5 bases not matched to a gene. The CDR3 extends over 15 amino acids. In germline, CDR1 is GTSNPN, CDR2 SVGIG (reference sequence). CDR3 sequence: CAWSVPGQGSQPQHF. Here the CDR3 DNA reads TGTGCCTGGAGTGTCCCGGGACAGGGGAGTCAGCCCCAGCATTTT.

This clonotype has ten or more counts. This chain joins TRBV6-1 and TRBJ1-2; 10 bases agree with TRBD1. The J segment lost 4 bases and the V segment lost 4 bases, leaving 12 bases of the junction unmatched. Germline lookup yields CDR1 MNHNS and CDR2 SASEGT. CDR3 length: 17 residues. This chain's CDR3 is CASSARDRGIGSYGYTF. The CDR3 region has the DNA TGTGCCAGCAGTGCCCGGGACAGGGGTATAGGGTCCTATGGCTACACCTTC.

In this sample, this clonotype turned up many times. The V call is TRBV6-5, the J call TRBJ2-7, with 7 bases that match TRBD2. The CDR3 extends over 14 amino acids. Germline CDR1 reads MNHEY; CDR2 reads SVGAGI. V lost 5 bases and J lost 5; bases outside the gene matches: 9. CDR3 amino acids: CASSSWRGGDEQYF. The CDR3 nucleotides are TGTGCCAGCAGTAGCTGGAGGGGAGGGGACGAGCAGTACTTC.

In its sample, this clonotype was seen once. The rearrangement links TRBV6-1 to TRBJ2-7; the match to TRBD1 covers 7 bases. Trimming took 5 bases from V and 2 from J; bases not matched to a gene: 6. The CDR3 totals 14 residues. Germline-derived CDR1 and CDR2 are MNHNS and SASEGT. CDR3 amino acids: CASSKIGQAYEQYF. CDR3 bases: TGTGCCAGCAGTAAAATAGGACAGGCCTACGAGCAGTACTTC.

There are many counts of this clonotype. The chain carries TRBV28 and TRBJ2-5; TRBD2 might be the D (6 bases). From germline, CDR1 is MDHEN and CDR2 SYDVKM. This CDR3 has 16 amino acids. V dropped 8 bases and J dropped 2 bases, with 21 bases sitting between them. CDR3 bases: TGTGCCAGCTCCCCCCTCCCTAGCGTCAAGCAAGAGACCCAGTACTTC. Protein product: CASSPLPSVKQETQYF.

This chain links TRBV24-1 with TRBJ2-7; 14 bases are a match to TRBD2. CDR1 and CDR2 from the germline V gene are KGHDR and SFDVKD. This CDR3 has 17 residues. V lost 4 bases and J lost 6; bases outside the gene matches: 10. The DNA of the CDR3 is TGTGCCACCAGTGACTCAGGGACTAGCGGGAGTATGGGCGAGCAGTACTTC. Amino acids: CATSDSGTSGSMGEQYF.

This clonotype has ten or more counts. This rearrangement joins TRBV18 to TRBJ1-1; no reliable D call. The CDR3 loop spans 13 amino acids. Germline V gene sequence: CDR1 KGHSH, CDR2 LQKENI. V lost 3 bases and J lost 1, with 6 bases in between. The DNA for the CDR3 is TGTGCCAGCTCACCTCAGAAGAACACTGAAGCTTTCTTT. Its protein product is CASSPQKNTEAFF.